These 26 T cell receptor beta chains were sequenced from one sample in a study of response to subunit inactivated influenza vaccine. TCRdb fed the RT-PCR reads into MiXCR, producing one record per CDR3 protein. The sample lists a few hundred thousand distinct CDR3 sequences, 12% to 15% occurring once. Sequenced material: PBMCs from blood, taken 11 to 12 days after vaccination. These receptors originate from a man over 45 who received an inactivated influenza vaccine.

This clonotype occurred a few times. The chain uses TRBV19 and TRBJ1-1; D is possibly TRBD1 (5 bases). V lost 3 bases to trimming and J lost 5 bases, with 10 bases between them. Germline-derived CDR1 and CDR2 are LNHDA and SQIVND (reference sequence). CDR3 length: 13 amino acids. CDR3 sequence (DNA): TGTGCCAGTAGTATGCAGAAGGGGACTGAAGCTTTCTTT. This translates into CASSMQKGTEAFF.

This clonotype turned up a few times. V usage is TRBV5-1 and J usage is TRBJ1-2, with D perhaps TRBD1 (6 bases). CDR1 is SGHRS and CDR2 is YFSETQ in the germline V gene. Trimming left V 4 bases short and J 8 bases short, with 15 bases between. The CDR3 totals 13 residues. The CDR3 nucleotides are TGCGCCAGCAGCCAGACCCCGGGACAAGGCTACACCTTC. This gives the protein CASSQTPGQGYTF.

This clonotype showed up just a few times. The J gene is TRBJ2-5, the V gene TRBV5-1; D is uncertain. CDR3 size: 16 residues. Germline V CDR1 and CDR2: SGHRS, YFSETQ. Trimming pared 0 bases from V and 2 bases from J, leaving 14 bases between. The chain's CDR3 is CASSLVGYLKQETQYF. CDR3 nucleotides: TGCGCCAGCAGCTTGGTGGGCTACCTTAAACAAGAGACCCAGTACTTC. Together with reference TRBV5-1 and TRBJ2-5, the CDR3 gives the full variable domain: KAGVTQTPRYLIKTRGQQVTLSCSPISGHRSVSWYQQTPGQGLQFLFEYFSETQRNKGNFPGRFSGRQFSNSRSEMNVSTLELGDSALYLCASSLVGYLKQETQYFGPGTRLLVL.

DNA of the CDR3: TGCGCCAGCGCAACTAGCGGGGGGGCCTACAATGAGCAGTTCTTC. The encoded protein is CASATSGGAYNEQFF. The chain joins TRBV4-1 to TRBJ2-1; TRBD2 matches 13 bases. The length of the CDR3 is 15 residues. V gave up 8 bases and J gave up 2 bases; unmatched junction bases: 3. CDR1 and CDR2 from the germline V gene are MGHRA and YSYEKL.

This chain uses TRBV12-3 or TRBV12-4 with TRBJ2-2; TRBD1 aligns across 9 bases. J lost 3 bases, V lost 6 bases, and 8 bases had no gene match. The CDR3 has 16 residues. The CDR3 loop reads CASSPQGAVDTGELFF. The CDR3, as DNA: TGTGCCAGCAGCCCACAGGGGGCTGTGGACACCGGGGAGCTGTTTTTT.

The chain links TRBV7-2 to TRBJ2-3, with TRBD1 matching over 9 bases. The J segment lost 5 bases and the V segment lost 5 bases, leaving 14 bases of the junction unmatched. The germline V gene has CDR1 SGHTA and CDR2 FQGNSA. The CDR3 loop spans 17 amino acids. CDR3 loop: CASSVNFPGQGRDTQYF. CDR3 DNA: TGTGCCAGCAGCGTGAACTTCCCGGGACAGGGTAGAGATACGCAGTATTTT. Based on the CDR3 plus reference TRBV7-2 and TRBJ2-3, the full variable domain is GAGVSQSPSNKVTEKGKDVELRCDPISGHTALYWYRQSLGQGLEFLIYFQGNSAPDKSGLPSDRFSAERTGGSVSTLTIQRTQQEDSAVYLCASSVNFPGQGRDTQYFGPGTRLTVL.

The rearrangement joins TRBV6-2 or TRBV6-3 to TRBJ2-2; D call uncertain. Germline assignment: CDR1 MNHEY and CDR2 SVGEGT. The CDR3 runs 15 residues. The V gene lost 4 bases and the J gene lost 4 bases, with 13 bases spanning the gap. The CDR3 spells CASSSTRATTGELFF. CDR3 bases: TGTGCCAGCAGTTCAACCCGGGCCACCACCGGGGAGCTGTTTTTT.

This clonotype was counted between two and nine times. The chain couples TRBV7-8 to TRBJ2-3; possibly TRBD2 for D (5 bases). V was shortened by 1 base and J by 3 bases, with 11 bases between the two germline ends. Germline-derived CDR1 and CDR2 are SGHVS and FQNEAQ. This CDR3 contains 15 residues. This CDR3 reads CASSLDGVATDTQYF. For the CDR3, the DNA is TGTGCCAGCAGCTTAGACGGGGTCGCGACAGATACGCAGTATTTT.

There are many counts of this clonotype. The rearrangement uses TRBV10-3 and TRBJ2-3; TRBD2 matches 10 bases. CDR1 is ENHRY and CDR2 is SYGVKD in the germline V gene. This CDR3 is built from 14 residues. V shed 5 bases and J 4 bases; nucleotides not matched to a gene: 3. The CDR3 DNA is TGTGCCATCAGTTCTCTAGCGGGAGCAGATACGCAGTATTTT. This translates into CAISSLAGADTQYF.

This clonotype was seen more than once but under ten times. The genes are TRBV12-3 or TRBV12-4 and TRBJ1-5; TRBD1 aligns across 7 bases. CDR3 length: 13 amino acids. Germline trimming cut 6 bases from V and 2 bases from J; bases unmatched to any gene: 1. The CDR3 loop is CASRGQRNQPQHF. The CDR3 DNA is TGTGCCAGCAGGGGACAGCGCAATCAGCCCCAGCATTTT.

In this sample, this clonotype turned up many times. The chain joins TRBV27 to TRBJ1-1; TRBD1 is a possible D gene (5 bases). The germline V gene encodes CDR1 MNHEY and CDR2 SMNVEV (reference sequence). Trimming shortened V by 6 bases and J by 0 bases, and 17 bases separated the two germline ends. The CDR3 runs to 16 residues. CDR3 sequence: CASRNTGLLMNTEAFF. The CDR3 nucleotides are TGTGCCAGCAGGAATACAGGCCTGCTTATGAACACTGAAGCTTTCTTT.

Only a few counts were recorded for this clonotype. The CDR3 DNA sequence: TGTGCCACGGGATTCCCAGAGGAGAACACTGAAGCTTTCTTT. This encodes CATGFPEENTEAFF. The chain uses TRBV18 and TRBJ1-1, with unresolved D. The CDR3 spans 14 residues. CDR1 is KGHSH and CDR2 is LQKENI in the germline V gene. The germline V and J ends were trimmed by 10 bases and 1 base, with 16 bases remaining between them.

The chain recombines TRBV6-2 or TRBV6-3 with TRBJ1-1, with 9 bases matching TRBD1. This CDR3 is built from 17 residues. The V gene's germline CDR1 is MNHEY and CDR2 SVGEGT. With 6 bases clipped from V and 0 bases from J, the junction kept 11 bases outside the gene matches. DNA for the CDR3: TGTGCCAGCAGACACGCGAGTACAGGGGGCGTGAACACTGAAGCTTTCTTT. Amino acids: CASRHASTGGVNTEAFF.

The rearrangement joins TRBV4-3 to TRBJ2-3; D is unresolved. CDR1 and CDR2 (germline): LGHNA, YSLEER. Trimming removed 3 bases at V and 5 bases at J, with 9 bases between. The CDR3 extends over 13 amino acids. The CDR3 reads CASSQGHGDTQYF. CDR3 nucleotides: TGCGCCAGCAGCCAGGGTCATGGAGATACGCAGTATTTT.

As to this clonotype: Possible read error: a much larger clone is one base away. The rearrangement uses TRBV24-1 and TRBJ2-2; D call uncertain. The CDR3 sequence is 12 residues long. Trimming cost V 3 bases and J 9 bases, with 7 bases left between them. Germline-derived CDR1 and CDR2 are KGHDR and SFDVKD. The CDR3 reads CATSDRARELFF. CDR3 DNA sequence: TGTGCCACCAGTGATCGGGCCCGGGAGCTGTTTTTT.

This clonotype has only a few counts. This sequence joins TRBV6-1 and TRBJ2-2; perhaps TRBD1 as D (6 bases). The ends were cut back, 10 bases at V and 0 bases at J, with 9 bases in the middle. Germline loops: CDR1 MNHNS, CDR2 SASEGT. The length of the CDR3 is 13 residues. CDR3 nucleotides: TGTGCCATAAGGACAGCGAACACCGGGGAGCTGTTTTTT. Its translation: CAIRTANTGELFF.

This clonotype was seen a handful of times. The chain employs TRBV4-2 and TRBJ2-3, with 11 nucleotides matching TRBD2. Germline assignment: CDR1 LGHNA and CDR2 YNFKEQ. Unmatched junction bases numbered 5, after V lost 3 bases and J lost 0 bases. There are 17 residues in the CDR3. The CDR3 DNA reads TGTGCCAGCAGCCAGCTGACTAGCGGGGCTAGCACAGATACGCAGTATTTT. It codes for CASSQLTSGASTDTQYF.

The genes are TRBV12-3 or TRBV12-4 and TRBJ1-1; D remains unclear. V dropped 4 bases and J dropped 6 bases, with 6 bases sitting between them. There are 11 residues in the CDR3. The DNA of the CDR3 is TGTGCCAGCAGTTCGGACCCTGAAGCTTTCTTT. Translating gives CASSSDPEAFF.

This clonotype was detected only a few times. The J gene is TRBJ2-2, the V gene TRBV11-3; possibly TRBD1 or TRBD2 for D (5 bases each). CDR1 and CDR2 from the germline V gene are SGHNT and YENEEA. V was shortened by 1 base and J by 1 base, with 10 bases between the two germline ends. The CDR3 runs 16 residues. CDR3 in DNA: TGTGCCAGCAGCTTAGTTGGGACGGTGAACACCGGGGAGCTGTTTTTT. Amino acids: CASSLVGTVNTGELFF.

This clonotype was observed a handful of times. The chain recombines TRBV27 with TRBJ2-3; 15 bases align to TRBD2. Germline V gene sequence: CDR1 MNHEY, CDR2 SMNVEV (reference sequence). The length of the CDR3 is 17 residues. Trimming removed 5 bases from V and 7 bases from J; junction bases left unmatched: 10. The CDR3 is CASSPRGLAGGKYTQYF. CDR3 nucleotide sequence: TGTGCCAGCAGTCCAAGGGGACTAGCGGGAGGAAAGTATACGCAGTATTTT.

V and J are TRBV6-5 and TRBJ2-5; 9 bases are shared with TRBD1. Germline V lookup: CDR1 MNHEY, CDR2 SVGAGI. V dropped 2 bases and J dropped 5; count of bases not matched to a gene: 6. This CDR3 region has 15 residues. The CDR3 here is CASSYAQGAGETQYF. DNA for the CDR3: TGTGCCAGCAGTTACGCACAGGGGGCAGGGGAGACCCAGTACTTC.

This clonotype has more than one count but fewer than ten. CDR3 bases: TGTGCCAGCAGTTCAATCTGGATAGGGCAGGGCCACACCGGGGAGCTGTTTTTT. Translating gives CASSSIWIGQGHTGELFF. The chain carries TRBV28 and TRBJ2-2; the D gene is possibly TRBD1 (5 bases). The V end was cut by 4 bases, the J end by 3 bases, with 21 bases between. Germline V gene data show CDR1 as MDHEN and CDR2 as SYDVKM. The CDR3 is 18 amino acids.

The V and J genes are TRBV6-2 or TRBV6-3 and TRBJ2-7; TRBD1 aligns across 12 bases. The CDR3 length is 15 residues. Germline trimming cut 6 bases from V and 2 bases from J; bases unmatched to any gene: 5. Germline V CDR1 and CDR2: MNHEY, SVGEGT. The CDR3 DNA reads as TGTGCCAGCAGCGCCGGGACAGGGGGCCCCTACGAGCAGTACTTC. This encodes CASSAGTGGPYEQYF.

V and J are TRBV7-6 and TRBJ2-1; 8 nucleotides line up with TRBD1. The CDR3 runs 14 residues. V shed 1 base, J shed 9 bases, and the junction held 5 bases outside the gene matches. Per the germline V gene, CDR1 is SGHVS and CDR2 is FNYEAQ. The CDR3 protein is CASSLGRGQAEQFF. As DNA, the CDR3 is TGTGCCAGCAGCTTAGGCAGGGGGCAGGCTGAGCAGTTCTTC.

This chain uses TRBV4-3 with TRBJ2-1; the match to TRBD2 covers 11 bases. Germline values: CDR1 LGHNA, CDR2 YSLEER. V trimming: 1 base; J trimming: 4 bases; junction bases outside the gene matches: 3. The CDR3 length is 16 residues. CDR3 DNA: TGCGCCAGCAGCCAAGGGGTAGCGGGAGGGTACAATGAGCAGTTCTTC. Translation gives CASSQGVAGGYNEQFF.

A few counts support this clonotype. V is TRBV12-3 or TRBV12-4 and J is TRBJ2-7; 7 positions match TRBD1. The ends lost 3 bases at V and 0 bases at J; junction bases unmatched: 11. CDR3 length: 17 residues. CDR3 sequence: CASSFAPGQRNSYEQYF. The CDR3 region has the DNA TGTGCCAGCAGTTTTGCCCCGGGACAGCGAAACTCCTACGAGCAGTACTTC.